The sequence of this TCR beta chain was determined in a study of T cells expressing NK-cell markers. Study context: One of the eight sequenced donors was seronegative, whereas the other seven were HCMV-seropositive.

The CDR3 runs to 11 residues. The germline V gene has CDR1 SQVTM and CDR2 ANQGSEA. 5'RACE template switching with UMIs produced the TCR beta cDNA. TCRdb reworked the 5' RACE reads into one entry per CDR3 protein, no DNA. Here the sample table reports over 150,000 distinct CDR3 sequences. The sequenced material came from blood T cells: a sorted CD56 or NKG2C T cell subset, CD4+ or CD8+ T cells, or bulk PBMC T cells (not recorded which). This sequence was found in a woman in her forties or fifties in good health. The chain recombines TRBV29-1 with TRBJ2-1; there is no DNA to check the TCRdb D call of TRBD2. CDR3 sequence: CSVEAGNEQFF.